This is a list of T cell receptor beta chains from one sample in a study of early T cells in non-severe SARS-CoV-2 infection. TCRdb reprocessed the 5' RACE reads with MiXCR, giving one entry per CDR3 protein. The sample consists of some 30,000 distinct CDR3 sequences, over 3.5% of them appearing once. The specimen sequenced was whole blood. The receptor source for this set is an adult who was a healthcare worker with PCR-confirmed SARS-CoV-2 infection or an uninfected control (not recorded which). The CDR3 runs from the conserved cysteine through the conserved F or W. The D gene is left open where the match is weak. The size field is filled for only some rows; it gives once, few, many or a size class.

size	V	J	D	CDR3	DNA
-	TRBV6-2/TRBV6-3	TRBJ1-2	-	CASSPWGPGYGYTF	TGTGCCAGCAGTCCCTGGGGGCCTGGCTATGGCTACACCTTC
-	TRBV5-6	TRBJ2-3	-	CASRARDKVTDTQYF	TGTGCCAGCAGGGCCCGGGACAAAGTCACAGATACGCAGTATTTT
many	TRBV20-1	TRBJ2-7	TRBD1	CSAPDPGQGSDEQYF	TGCAGTGCTCCCGATCCGGGACAGGGATCGGACGAGCAGTACTTC
many	TRBV20-1	TRBJ2-5	-	CSARGNPAGETQYF	TGCAGTGCTAGGGGGAACCCCGCGGGAGAGACCCAGTACTTC
-	TRBV7-2	TRBJ2-7	-	CASSCPLWDGHYEQYF	TGTGCCAGCAGCTGCCCCCTTTGGGACGGGCACTACGAGCAGTACTTC
large	TRBV30	TRBJ1-1	-	CAWSVTGVGTEAFF	TGTGCCTGGAGTGTAACAGGAGTGGGTACTGAAGCTTTCTTT
many	TRBV12-3/TRBV12-4	TRBJ1-6	TRBD1	CASSRGQGKNNSPLHF	TGTGCCAGCAGTCGGGGACAGGGGAAGAATAATTCACCCCTCCACTTT
many	TRBV20-1	TRBJ2-5	-	CSAFLTGVKETQYF	TGCAGTGCTTTCCTGACAGGAGTTAAGGAGACCCAGTACTTC
many	TRBV5-1	TRBJ2-3	-	CASSLEGTAAQYF	TGCGCCAGCAGCTTGGAAGGGACGGCAGCGCAGTATTTT
many	TRBV10-3	TRBJ2-5	-	CAISVTPQETQYF	TGTGCCATCAGTGTAACGCCTCAAGAGACCCAGTACTTC
many	TRBV6-5	TRBJ1-4	-	CASRRTHATNEKLFF	TGTGCCAGCCGCAGGACTCATGCAACTAATGAAAAACTGTTTTTT
many	TRBV5-1	TRBJ2-5	-	CASSLAGAQETQYF	TGCGCCAGCAGCTTGGCTGGAGCGCAAGAGACCCAGTACTTC
-	TRBV6-5	TRBJ2-5	-	CASSGGQSREETQYF	TGTGCCAGCAGTGGAGGACAGAGCAGGGAAGAGACCCAGTACTTC
many	TRBV7-2	TRBJ2-5	TRBD2	CASSPSGGETQYF	TGTGCCAGCAGCCCCTCGGGGGGAGAGACCCAGTACTTC
many	TRBV11-2	TRBJ2-1	-	CASSLQSRAQFF	TGTGCCAGCAGCTTACAAAGTCGGGCGCAGTTCTTC
few	TRBV7-3	TRBJ2-3	-	CASSPGVSTDTQYF	TGTGCCAGCAGCCCGGGGGTGTCCACAGATACGCAGTATTTT
many	TRBV12-3/TRBV12-4	TRBJ2-3	TRBD1	CASTNTGADTQYF	TGTGCCAGCACTAACACAGGGGCAGATACGCAGTATTTT
many	TRBV5-1	TRBJ2-1	TRBD2	CASSLSGKPLNEQFF	TGCGCCAGCAGTCTCAGCGGGAAACCCCTAAATGAGCAGTTCTTC
few	TRBV6-5	TRBJ2-7	-	CASRRRELSYEQYF	TGTGCCAGCAGACGCCGGGAACTCTCCTACGAGCAGTACTTC
-	TRBV3-1	TRBJ2-5	TRBD2	CASSQGLAGAQETQYF	TGTGCCAGCAGCCAAGGTCTAGCGGGGGCGCAAGAGACCCAGTACTTC
many	TRBV6-7	TRBJ2-3	TRBD1	CASSTGTGAPESTDTQYF	TGTGCCAGCAGCACCGGGACAGGGGCCCCCGAAAGCACAGATACGCAGTATTTT
many	TRBV7-3	TRBJ1-1	-	CASSVDYRSPAFF	TGTGCCAGCAGCGTAGATTACAGGTCTCCGGCTTTCTTT
many	TRBV7-3	TRBJ2-1	-	CASSLGVGSSYNEQFF	TGTGCCAGCAGCTTAGGGGTCGGGAGCTCCTACAATGAGCAGTTCTTC
many	TRBV29-1	TRBJ2-3	-	CSGLYRNTQYF	TGCAGCGGGTTATACCGCAATACGCAGTATTTT
few	TRBV5-1	TRBJ1-2	-	CASSLGSRTLDGYTF	TGCGCCAGCAGCTTGGGTTCCCGGACACTTGATGGCTACACCTTC
few	TRBV6-1	TRBJ2-3	-	CASRFPLYGAVDTQYF	TGTGCCAGCAGGTTTCCCCTCTATGGGGCGGTGGATACGCAGTATTTT
-	TRBV6-5	TRBJ2-7	TRBD1	CASSLTGEPTYEQYF	TGTGCCAGCAGCCTCACAGGGGAGCCTACCTACGAGCAGTACTTC
many	TRBV5-1	TRBJ2-1	-	CASSFDSSYNEQFF	TGCGCCAGCAGTTTCGACTCCTCCTACAATGAGCAGTTCTTC
many	TRBV7-2	TRBJ2-7	TRBD1	CASSSGQGYGEQYF	TGTGCCAGCAGCTCGGGACAGGGGTATGGAGAGCAGTACTTC
many	TRBV14	TRBJ2-1	-	CASSQGGTPGLGEQFF	TGTGCCAGCAGCCAGGGGGGCACGCCAGGGCTAGGTGAGCAGTTCTTC
few	TRBV7-9	TRBJ1-4	TRBD1	CASSPGTVKLFF	TGTGCCAGCAGCCCGGGGACAGTAAAACTGTTTTTT
many	TRBV11-2	TRBJ2-7	-	CASSLRQEYEQYF	TGTGCCAGCAGCTTAAGACAGGAGTACGAGCAGTACTTC
many	TRBV5-5	TRBJ2-1	-	CASSKDWADEQFF	TGTGCCAGCAGCAAGGACTGGGCGGATGAGCAGTTCTTC
-	TRBV5-1	TRBJ1-1	-	CASSFQGEREAFF	TGCGCCAGCAGCTTTCAGGGAGAAAGGGAAGCTTTCTTT
few	TRBV29-1	TRBJ2-3	-	CSVVGGVDTQYF	TGCAGCGTTGTAGGCGGGGTAGATACGCAGTATTTT
medium-sized	TRBV6-2/TRBV6-3	TRBJ2-7	-	CASSYTEDSYEQYF	TGTGCCAGCAGTTATACGGAAGACTCCTACGAGCAGTACTTC
few	TRBV3-1	TRBJ1-2	-	CASSQESSYGYTF	TGTGCCAGCAGCCAAGAATCTAGCTATGGCTACACCTTC
-	TRBV10-3	TRBJ2-3	TRBD2	CAISGTSGGKTDTQYF	TGTGCCATCAGCGGGACTAGCGGGGGGAAGACAGATACGCAGTATTTT
many	TRBV5-6	TRBJ2-6	TRBD1	CASSPGTGLSGANVLTF	TGTGCCAGCAGCCCGGGGACAGGACTCTCTGGGGCCAACGTCCTGACTTTC
-	TRBV24-1	TRBJ1-2	-	CATSGPNRAKGYTF	TGTGCCACCAGTGGCCCCAACAGGGCTAAGGGCTACACCTTC
many	TRBV18	TRBJ2-1	-	CASEGRGGNEQFF	TGTGCCAGCGAAGGCAGGGGGGGCAATGAGCAGTTCTTC
-	TRBV6-6	TRBJ1-2	TRBD1	CASSSRGTARYGYTF	TGTGCCAGCAGTTCTAGAGGGACAGCCCGTTATGGCTACACCTTC
many	TRBV2	TRBJ2-1	-	CASRIRSSYNEQFF	TGTGCCAGCAGAATACGAAGCTCCTACAATGAGCAGTTCTTC
-	TRBV5-4	TRBJ1-5	-	CASSPSGGATDTQHF	TGTGCCAGCAGTCCTAGCGGGGGGGCCACAGATACGCAGCATTTT
many	TRBV29-1	TRBJ1-4	-	CSVEVRRGEKLFF	TGCAGCGTTGAAGTACGGAGAGGTGAAAAACTGTTTTTT
many	TRBV19	TRBJ2-5	TRBD1	CASSITGQQETQYF	TGTGCCAGTAGTATCACGGGACAGCAAGAGACCCAGTACTTC
many	TRBV27	TRBJ2-5	-	CASKGGRNQETQYF	TGTGCCAGCAAAGGTGGCAGAAACCAAGAGACCCAGTACTTC
few	TRBV25-1	TRBJ1-1	TRBD1	CASRSTGQHTEAFF	TGTGCCAGCAGATCGACAGGGCAACACACTGAAGCTTTCTTT